This T cell receptor beta chain was found in a study of blood T cell repertoires in COVID-19. The trim removed 5 bases at V and 5 bases at J, leaving 10 bases unmatched. Germline V gives CDR1 KGHDR, CDR2 SFDVKD. This CDR3 has 16 amino acids. Using immunoSEQ multiplex PCR, the repertoire was profiled, and TCRdb retains in-frame clones only, with some absent. The table shows approximately 100,000 clones, with 84% occurring only once. V usage is TRBV24-1 and J usage is TRBJ2-2; 7 bases align to TRBD2. Sequenced sample: peripheral blood. The sequence was obtained from an elderly woman with active or convalescent COVID-19. CDR3 loop: CATSAPGLGGTGELFF. CDR3 bases: TGTGCCACCAGTGCTCCTGGATTGGGAGGGACCGGGGAGCTGTTTTTT.